This T cell receptor (beta chain) stems from a study of T cell responses to AZD1222 COVID-19 vaccine. Study-level findings and limits: Among the donors, most were white British and more were female, and clonal diversity was possibly underestimated.

About this clone: Antigen specificity is unknown.

The V end was cut by 5 bases, the J end by 3 bases, with 5 bases between. The CDR3 contains 12 residues. The method was immunoSEQ multiplex PCR; TCRdb's version includes in-frame clones alone and lacks a portion of them. The sample includes about 190,000 clones, around 92% of them seen just once. This chain links TRBV12-3 or TRBV12-4 with TRBJ1-5; D is undetermined. The source of this sequence is an adult in good health. The sample in question was peripheral blood, obtained on day 0 of AZD1222 vaccination. CDR3: CASSRDNQPQHF. The CDR3 nucleotides are TGTGCCAGCAGTCGCGACAATCAGCCCCAGCATTTT.